A selection of T cell receptor beta chains follows, all from one sample in a study of T cell repertoires in cytomegalovirus infection. Via MiXCR, TCRdb re-called the reads, giving one row per CDR3 protein. The data contain 650,000 to 850,000 distinct CDR3 sequences, 25% to 30% of them seen just once; the ten biggest clones take up around 13%. These receptors are not linked to any known antigen. Sequences were derived from cultured CD8+ T cells from PBMCs, sampled from culture after CMV antigen stimulation. The origin of the receptors is a human donor in good health (CMV status not recorded). Some clones in this sample may be carry-over from other donors' samples. CDR3s include the opening cysteine and the closing phenylalanine or tryptophan. Fields, in order: J gene, clone size, CDR3 length, V gene, D gene, CDR3 DNA, CDR3 protein. D genes are given only for firm matches. A clone size is listed for some rows: how often the clone was seen (once, few, many), or a class if it is expanded.

TRBJ2-3 NA 14 TRBV7-9 TRBD1 TGTGCCAGCAACGGACAGGGGGCAAAAGATACGCAGTATTTT CASNGQGAKDTQYF
TRBJ2-3 NA 19 TRBV7-6 NA TGTGCCAGCAGTTACTTAAGGAGCGTTGGCGTTTCGACGACAGATACGCAGTATTTT CASSYLRSVGVSTTDTQYF
TRBJ1-1 NA 15 TRBV19 TRBD1 TGTGCCAGTAGTGCGATCCGGGACAGGATCTTAGGCGCTTTCTTT CASSAIRDRILGAFF
TRBJ2-7 NA 11 TRBV7-9 TRBD1 TGTGCCGCCTTCAGGGGGCCCGAGCAGTACTTC CAAFRGPEQYF
TRBJ1-3 NA 16 TRBV6-1 NA TGTGCCAGCAGTCCAGCCGGCCTTAACTCGGGAAACACCATATATTTT CASSPAGLNSGNTIYF
TRBJ1-2 NA 16 TRBV10-3 NA TGTGCCATCAGTGAGAAGAAAAACTTCGCAGGCTATGGCTACACCTTC CAISEKKNFAGYGYTF
TRBJ1-3 many 15 TRBV7-2 TRBD1 TGTGCCAGCAGCTTAAACAGGGGTGGTGGAAACACCATATATTTT CASSLNRGGGNTIYF
TRBJ2-2 few 12 TRBV12-3/TRBV12-4 NA TGTGCCAGCAGTTTGTTAGGGGAACGGCTGTTTTTT CASSLLGERLFF
TRBJ1-1 NA 13 TRBV12-5 NA TGTGCTAGTGGCTCCGACAGCCTCACTGAAGCTTTCTTT CASGSDSLTEAFF
TRBJ2-7 NA 11 TRBV29-1 NA TGCAGCGTCGCAGGAGCCTACGAGCAGTACTTC CSVAGAYEQYF
TRBJ2-5 few 16 TRBV6-5 NA TGTGCCAGCAGTTTAAAAAGAAGGGGGGTCGGAGAGACCCAGTACTTC CASSLKRRGVGETQYF
TRBJ1-5 NA 12 TRBV6-6 NA TGTGCCAGCAGTTACGTCAATCAGCCCCAGCATTTT CASSYVNQPQHF
TRBJ2-1 NA 13 TRBV12-3/TRBV12-4 NA TGTGCCAGCAGTTTCGTCCTACGAAATGAGCAGTTCTTC CASSFVLRNEQFF
TRBJ2-5 NA 14 TRBV4-1 NA TGCGCCAGCAGCCCAGGACACGACCAAGAGACCCAGTACTTC CASSPGHDQETQYF
TRBJ2-1 NA 17 TRBV4-1 TRBD2 TGCGCCAGCAGCCAAGGTCAGCGGGGGGGCCCGTACAATGAGCAGTTCTTC CASSQGQRGGPYNEQFF
TRBJ2-2 few 15 TRBV19 NA TGTGCCAGTAGTATCGCATACACGGGACCCGGGGAGCTGTTTTTT CASSIAYTGPGELFF
TRBJ1-1 NA 15 TRBV4-1 NA TGCGCCAGCAGCCACTCAAGGGGGGGACTGGTTGAAGCTTTCTTT CASSHSRGGLVEAFF
TRBJ1-5 many 19 TRBV12-3/TRBV12-4 TRBD1 TGTGCCAGCAGTTTAGGGAACAGGGGGGTTAGGCTTAGCAATCAGCCCCAGCATTTT CASSLGNRGVRLSNQPQHF
TRBJ1-1 few 17 TRBV6-1 TRBD1 TGTGCCAGCAGTGACAACAGGGGAGGGGGTATGAACACTGAAGCTTTCTTT CASSDNRGGGMNTEAFF
TRBJ1-1 NA 13 TRBV10-1 NA TGCGCCAGCAGTTTCTCGGCCTACACTGAAGCTTTCTTT CASSFSAYTEAFF